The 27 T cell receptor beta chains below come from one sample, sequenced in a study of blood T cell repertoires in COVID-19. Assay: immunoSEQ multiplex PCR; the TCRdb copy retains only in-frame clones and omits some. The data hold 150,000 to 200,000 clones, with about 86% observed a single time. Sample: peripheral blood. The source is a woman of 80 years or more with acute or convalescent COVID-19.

The DNA for the CDR3 is TGTGCCAGCAGCCAAGGAGGGCGGAATGAGCAGTTCTTC. The encoded protein is CASSQGGRNEQFF. This rearrangement joins TRBV4-2 to TRBJ2-1, with D perhaps TRBD2 (5 bases). CDR1 is LGHNA and CDR2 is YNFKEQ in the germline V gene. The CDR3 is 13 residues long. Trimming removed 1 base at V and 7 bases at J, with 8 bases between.

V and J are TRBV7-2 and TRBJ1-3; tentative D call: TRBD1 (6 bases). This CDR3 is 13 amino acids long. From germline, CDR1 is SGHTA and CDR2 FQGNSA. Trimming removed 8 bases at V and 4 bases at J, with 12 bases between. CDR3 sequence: CASEAGTGNTIYF. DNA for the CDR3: TGTGCCAGCGAGGCAGGGACAGGAAACACCATATATTTT.

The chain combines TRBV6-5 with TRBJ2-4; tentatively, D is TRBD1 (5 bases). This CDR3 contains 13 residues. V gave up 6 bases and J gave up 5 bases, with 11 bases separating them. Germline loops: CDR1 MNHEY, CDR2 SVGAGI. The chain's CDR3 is CASSQGFQNIQYF. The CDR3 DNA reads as TGTGCCAGCAGCCAGGGTTTCCAAAACATTCAGTACTTC.

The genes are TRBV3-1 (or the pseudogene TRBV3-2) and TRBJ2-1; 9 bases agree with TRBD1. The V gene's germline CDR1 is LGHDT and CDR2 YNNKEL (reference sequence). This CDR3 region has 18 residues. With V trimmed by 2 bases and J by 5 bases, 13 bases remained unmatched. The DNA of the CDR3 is TGTGCCAGCAGCCAACTGGGACAGGGTGTAAATCCCCACAATGAGCAGTTCTTC. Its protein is CASSQLGQGVNPHNEQFF.

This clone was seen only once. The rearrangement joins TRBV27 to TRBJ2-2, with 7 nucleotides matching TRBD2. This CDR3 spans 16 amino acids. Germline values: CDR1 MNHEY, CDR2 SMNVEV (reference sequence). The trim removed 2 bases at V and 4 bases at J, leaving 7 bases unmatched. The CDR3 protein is CASSLEGGWTTGELFF. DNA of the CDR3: TGTGCCAGCAGTTTAGAGGGAGGGTGGACCACCGGGGAGCTGTTTTTT.

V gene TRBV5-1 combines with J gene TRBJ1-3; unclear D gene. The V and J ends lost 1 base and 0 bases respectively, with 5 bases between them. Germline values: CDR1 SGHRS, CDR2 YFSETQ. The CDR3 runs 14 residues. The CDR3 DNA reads TGCGCCAGCAGCTTGCGGAGCTCTGGAAACACCATATATTTT. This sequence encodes CASSLRSSGNTIYF.

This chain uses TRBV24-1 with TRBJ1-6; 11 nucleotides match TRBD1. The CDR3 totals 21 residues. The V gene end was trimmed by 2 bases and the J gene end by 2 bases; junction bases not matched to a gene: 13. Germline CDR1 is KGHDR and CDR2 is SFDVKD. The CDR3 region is CATSDSETGQGALTYNSPLHF. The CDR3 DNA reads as TGTGCCACCAGTGATTCCGAGACCGGACAGGGGGCGCTTACCTATAATTCACCCCTCCACTTT.

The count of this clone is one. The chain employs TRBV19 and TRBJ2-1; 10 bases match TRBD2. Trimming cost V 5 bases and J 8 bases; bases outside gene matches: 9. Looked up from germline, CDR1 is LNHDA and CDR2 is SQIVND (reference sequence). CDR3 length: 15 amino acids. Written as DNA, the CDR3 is TGTGCCAGTAGTGCAAGGCTAGCGGGAGTCTATGAGCAGTTCTTC. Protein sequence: CASSARLAGVYEQFF.

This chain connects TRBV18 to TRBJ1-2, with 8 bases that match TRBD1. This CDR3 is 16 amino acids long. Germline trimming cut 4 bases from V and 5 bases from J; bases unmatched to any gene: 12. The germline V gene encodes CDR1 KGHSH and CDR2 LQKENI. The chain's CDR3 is CASSRAGGSTEYGYTF. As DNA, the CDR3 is TGTGCCAGCTCACGCGCAGGGGGCAGTACCGAATATGGCTACACCTTC.

The CDR3 loop reads CASSLQGSGSPLHF. The CDR3, as DNA: TGTGCCAGCAGCCTTCAGGGGAGCGGTTCACCCCTCCACTTT. The chain employs TRBV9 and TRBJ1-6; tentatively, D is TRBD1 (6 bases). Germline-derived CDR1 and CDR2 are SGDLS and YYNGEE. CDR3 length equals 14 residues. V was cut by 4 bases and J by 9 bases, with 14 bases left in between.

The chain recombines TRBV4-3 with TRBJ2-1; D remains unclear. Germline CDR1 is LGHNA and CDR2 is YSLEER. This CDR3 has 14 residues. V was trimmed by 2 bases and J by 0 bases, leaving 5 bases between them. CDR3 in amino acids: CASSQSSSYNEQFF. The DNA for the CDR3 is TGCGCCAGCAGCCAATCGAGCTCCTACAATGAGCAGTTCTTC.

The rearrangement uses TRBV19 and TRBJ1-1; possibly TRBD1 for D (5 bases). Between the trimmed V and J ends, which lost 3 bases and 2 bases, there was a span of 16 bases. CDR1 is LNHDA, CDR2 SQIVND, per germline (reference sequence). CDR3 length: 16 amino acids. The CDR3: CASSIFLVGVNTEAFF. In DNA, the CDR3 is TGTGCCAGTAGTATCTTTTTGGTAGGGGTCAACACTGAAGCTTTCTTT. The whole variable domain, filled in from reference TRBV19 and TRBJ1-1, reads DGGITQSPKYLFRKEGQNVTLSCEQNLNHDAMYWYRQDPGQGLRLIYYSQIVNDFQKGDIAEGYSVSREKKESFPLTVTSAQKNPTAFYLCASSIFLVGVNTEAFFGQGTRLTVV.

CDR3: CASSPRLAGDTGELFF. The CDR3 DNA follows: TGTGCCAGCAGCCCACGACTAGCGGGGGACACCGGGGAGCTGTTTTTT. V is TRBV7-8 and J is TRBJ2-2, with TRBD2 matching 12 bases. V gave up 5 bases and J gave up 3 bases; unmatched junction bases: 4. Germline CDR1 reads SGHVS; CDR2 reads FQNEAQ. The length of the CDR3 is 16 residues.

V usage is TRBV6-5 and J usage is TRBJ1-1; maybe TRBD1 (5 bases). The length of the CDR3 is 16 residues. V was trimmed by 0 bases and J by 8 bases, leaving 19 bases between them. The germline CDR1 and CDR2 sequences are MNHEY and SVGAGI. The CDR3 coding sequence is TGTGCCAGCAGTTACTCGTTGCTGCCGGCGGGGGGAGAAGCTTTCTTT. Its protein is CASSYSLLPAGGEAFF.

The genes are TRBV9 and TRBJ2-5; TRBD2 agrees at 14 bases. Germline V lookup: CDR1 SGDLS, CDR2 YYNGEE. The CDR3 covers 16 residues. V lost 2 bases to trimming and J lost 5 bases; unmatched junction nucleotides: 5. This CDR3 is CASSVRLAGGLETQYF. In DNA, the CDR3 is TGTGCCAGCAGCGTCAGACTAGCGGGGGGGTTGGAGACCCAGTACTTC.

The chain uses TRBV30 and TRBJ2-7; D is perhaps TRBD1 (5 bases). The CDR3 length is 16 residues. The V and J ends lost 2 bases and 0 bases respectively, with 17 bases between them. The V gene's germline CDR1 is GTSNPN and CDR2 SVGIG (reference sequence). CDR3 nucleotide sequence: TGTGCCTGGAGTAAAACTTGGGGCCTGAGCTCCTACGAGCAGTACTTC. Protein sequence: CAWSKTWGLSSYEQYF.

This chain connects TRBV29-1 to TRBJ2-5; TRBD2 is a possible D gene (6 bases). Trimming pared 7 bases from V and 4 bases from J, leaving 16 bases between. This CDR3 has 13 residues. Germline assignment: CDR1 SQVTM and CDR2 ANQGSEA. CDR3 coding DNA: TGCAGCGCCGCACTAGCTTTTGGAGAGACCCAGTACTTC. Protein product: CSAALAFGETQYF.

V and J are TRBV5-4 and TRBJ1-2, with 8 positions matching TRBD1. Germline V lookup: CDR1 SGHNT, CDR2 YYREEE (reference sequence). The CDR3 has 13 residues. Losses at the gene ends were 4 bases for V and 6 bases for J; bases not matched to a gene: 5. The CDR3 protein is CASSRTGFDGYTF. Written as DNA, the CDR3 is TGTGCCAGCAGCCGGACAGGGTTTGATGGCTACACCTTC.

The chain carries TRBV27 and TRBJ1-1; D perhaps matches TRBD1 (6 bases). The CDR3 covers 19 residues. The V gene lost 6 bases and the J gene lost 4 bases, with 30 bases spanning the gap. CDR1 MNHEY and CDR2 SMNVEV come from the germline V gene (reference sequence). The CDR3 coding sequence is TGTGCCAGCAGCCCATCCGGGCGGTATAGGGGGATCGTCGGCACTGAAGCTTTCTTT. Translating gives CASSPSGRYRGIVGTEAFF.

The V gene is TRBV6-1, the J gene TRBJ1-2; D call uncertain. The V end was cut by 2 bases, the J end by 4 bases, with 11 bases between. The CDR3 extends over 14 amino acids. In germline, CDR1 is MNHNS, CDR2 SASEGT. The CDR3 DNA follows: TGTGCCAGCAGTGAATCACGGGGAACCTATGGCTACACCTTC. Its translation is CASSESRGTYGYTF.

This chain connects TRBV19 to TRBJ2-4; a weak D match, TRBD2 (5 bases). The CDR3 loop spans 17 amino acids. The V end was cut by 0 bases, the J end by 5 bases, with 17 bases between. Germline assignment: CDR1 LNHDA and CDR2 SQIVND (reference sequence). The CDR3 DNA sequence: TGTGCCAGTAGTATAGATCCACCGGGAATTAGGGAAAACATTCAGTACTTC. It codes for CASSIDPPGIRENIQYF.

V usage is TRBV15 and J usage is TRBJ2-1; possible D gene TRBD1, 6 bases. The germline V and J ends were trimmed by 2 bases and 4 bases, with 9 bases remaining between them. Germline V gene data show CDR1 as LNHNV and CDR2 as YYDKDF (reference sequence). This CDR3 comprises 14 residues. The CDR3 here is CATSRPTGYNEQFF. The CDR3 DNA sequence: TGTGCCACCAGCAGACCCACAGGGTACAATGAGCAGTTCTTC.

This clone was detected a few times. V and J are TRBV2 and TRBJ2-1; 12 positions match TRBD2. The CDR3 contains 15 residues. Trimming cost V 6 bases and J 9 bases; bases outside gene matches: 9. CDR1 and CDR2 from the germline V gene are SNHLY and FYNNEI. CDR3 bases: TGTGCCAGCAGGCCGGGACTAGCGGGTTGGAGTGAGCAGTTCTTC. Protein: CASRPGLAGWSEQFF.

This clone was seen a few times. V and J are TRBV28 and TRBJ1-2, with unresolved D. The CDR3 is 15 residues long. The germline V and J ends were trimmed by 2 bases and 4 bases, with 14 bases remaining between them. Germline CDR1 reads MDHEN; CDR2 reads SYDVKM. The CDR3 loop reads CASSLRLPTFYGYTF. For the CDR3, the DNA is TGTGCCAGCAGTTTACGTCTGCCTACCTTCTATGGCTACACCTTC.

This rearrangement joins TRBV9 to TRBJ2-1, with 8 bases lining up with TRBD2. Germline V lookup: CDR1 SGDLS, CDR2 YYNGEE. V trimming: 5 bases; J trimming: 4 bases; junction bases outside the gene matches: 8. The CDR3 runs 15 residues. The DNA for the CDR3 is TGTGCCAGCAGTATAAGCGGGAGCTCATACAATGAGCAGTTCTTC. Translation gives CASSISGSSYNEQFF.

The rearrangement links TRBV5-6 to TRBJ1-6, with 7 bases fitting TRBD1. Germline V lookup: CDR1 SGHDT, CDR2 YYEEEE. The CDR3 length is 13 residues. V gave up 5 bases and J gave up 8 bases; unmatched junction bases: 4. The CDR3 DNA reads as TGTGCCAGCAGGACAGGGCGACATTCACCCCTCCACTTT. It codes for CASRTGRHSPLHF.

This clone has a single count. In nucleotides, the CDR3 is TGTGCCAGCCGCCTGAGGGGTATGACTAGGGAGGCTTTCTTT. Its translation is CASRLRGMTREAFF. V gene TRBV27 combines with J gene TRBJ1-1; possibly TRBD1 for D (5 bases). The CDR3 runs 14 residues. Germline V gene sequence: CDR1 MNHEY, CDR2 SMNVEV (reference sequence). Trimming shortened V by 8 bases and J by 11 bases, and 24 bases separated the two germline ends.